Ten or more counts support the clone carrying this TCR beta chain. What it recognizes is unknown. Read coverage stops 3 residues before the CDR3 terminus; the germline J gene supplies the remainder. This sample stems from a study of T cell clonality in common variable immunodeficiency. Whole-study findings and limits: The cause of increased CVID clonality remains unclear without subpopulation sequencing. CVID subjects had higher TCRbeta clonality than healthy controls, most marked in about a third.

V was clipped by 5 bases and J by 4 bases; unmatched bases: 4. Per germline, CDR1 SNHLY and CDR2 FYNNEI. The CDR3 runs to 13 residues. Profiled with immunoSEQ multiplex PCR; TCRdb holds only in-frame clones, not every one. Observed are around 60,000 clones, no singletons, with the top ten taking about 1.8%. This TCR came from a person aged 18 to 70 in good health. V and J are TRBV2 and TRBJ1-1, with TRBD1 identical over 7 bases. Sequences were obtained from peripheral blood mononuclear cells. The part of the CDR3 DNA that was read is TGTGCCAGCAGTCGGGACAGAATCACTGAA. Translated, it gives CASSRDRITE. The full CDR3 protein is CASSRDRITEAFF.